Detailed here is one TCR beta chain. This clonotype was seen repeatedly, ten times or more. Its recognized antigen is unknown. No much larger clonotype is one base removed from it; base qualities were not supplied. This specimen comes from a study of Graves' ophthalmopathy and Graves' hyperthyroidism (dated by TCRdb to between 2017 and 2018). Background on the whole study: Peripheral blood was collected at initial diagnosis, prior to any treatment. The study used signatures of the TCR beta repertoire to tell Graves' ophthalmopathy apart from Graves' hyperthyroidism and to predict which patients would progress to ophthalmopathy. In total, some 140 blood samples were TCR-sequenced: 43 ophthalmopathy, under 85 hyperthyroidism and some 17 hyperthyroidism-to-ophthalmopathy patients. A discovery set of 100 patients (roughly 41 ophthalmopathy, approximately 58 stable hyperthyroidism) was enrolled to explore V-J signatures distinguishing ophthalmopathy from hyperthyroidism. An independent validation cohort comprised some 19 hyperthyroidism patients and around 16 patients who later progressed from hyperthyroidism to ophthalmopathy. In roughly 6 hyperthyroidism patients, the T-cell repertoires found in thyroid tissue were compared with those found in blood. Once sampling was done, hyperthyroidism patients were given methimazole at a starting dose of 30 mg daily, while ophthalmopathy patients were given high-dose intravenous methylprednisolone. The roughly 99 discovery patients were divided at random into training and test sets in a 7:3 ratio. Broad study findings and their caveats: No statistical method was used to predetermine the sample size, and group allocation was not hidden from the investigators. Ophthalmopathy was separated from stable hyperthyroidism by the 13-signature model with 87.88% sensitivity and about 81% specificity in cross-validation and with 80%/75% in the test set. In validation, the model predicted ophthalmopathy progression with about 64% sensitivity and around 72% specificity; roughly eleven predicted patients were CT-confirmed with GO in a median of approximately six months. Most of the expanded thyroid clonotypes with a frequency above 0.001 were also detected in blood, and it was suggested that the thyroid immune response may be reflected by blood repertoires.

V has 6 bases trimmed and J has 2 bases trimmed; junction bases matching no gene number 10. Via the germline V gene (reference sequence), CDR1 is MNHEY and CDR2 SMNVEV. The CDR3 measures 15 amino acids from cysteine to phenylalanine. Only CDR3 DNA remains: 45 bases, in frame from the first base. TCR beta CDR3 regions were amplified from RNA transcripts for repertoire sequencing. The first round was an RT-PCR using HTBI primers with the Qiagen OneStep RT-PCR kit, and this first round was followed by a second-round multiplex PCR, then size selection and purification. The libraries underwent paired-end sequencing with 100 bp reads on an Illumina HiSeq2000. On the authors' methods: SOAPnuke was used to process the reads, removing any read that contained adapters or uncalled bases, had a mean Phred below 15, or lacked an exact match to the constant primer or identifier. COPE v1.2.5 was used to merge the high-quality paired reads. Unique nucleotide sequences were defined as clonotypes and aligned to IMGT TRB V, D and J references using MiTCR v1.1. The analysis was limited to V-J combinations with a frequency above 0.0001, which together covered about 99% of the repertoires. For each V-J combination, a TCR clonal expansion and chaos score was defined as the ratio of F50 clonal expansion to chaos observed in the TCRdist matrix. Welch's t-statistics and random forest were used to reduce the features to about a dozen V-J combinations, which were then used as input to a naive Bayes classifier. The Morisita-Horn index was used to measure how similar the thyroid and blood repertoires were. TCRdb handled the public reads itself, with Q25 trimming in fastp and clone calling in MiXCR, and kept productive beta chains. Rows with a matching CDR3 protein are joined into one entry that keeps the most common DNA and genes. The V and J calls come from TCRdb's annotation, not from the publication. The sample table shows roughly 380,000 distinct CDR3 sequences, and approximately 15% are seen once. Roughly 7% of the sample is held by the ten biggest clonotypes.

A patient counted as having stable hyperthyroidism if there was no progression to ophthalmopathy within 18 months of follow-up. Hyperthyroidism patients were newly diagnosed, were aged 18 to 65 years, and had a disease duration under 2 months. Patients with other autoimmune diseases, uncontrolled infections, pregnancy or lactation were excluded. Diagnosis was based on clinical symptoms, serum thyroxine, TRAb, thyroid ultrasound and orbital computed tomography. Using Ficoll-Paque density gradient centrifugation, PBMCs were isolated from less than 11 ml of fresh peripheral blood. Trizol reagent was used to extract the total RNA, and its quality was then checked on an Agilent 2100 Bioanalyzer.

The origin of this receptor is a woman aged 18-29 years with stable Graves' hyperthyroidism. Donor details come from another sample of the same person, matched by shared clones. Sequenced: peripheral blood. The chain is made from TRBV27 and TRBJ2-7; TRBD1 matches 7 bases in the middle. For the CDR3, the sequence is CASSTSGGRAYEQYF. The nucleotides are TGTGCCAGCAGCACCTCAGGGGGACGGGCCTACGAGCAGTACTTC.